Presented here are 21 T cell receptor beta chains from one specimen sequenced in a study of blood T cell repertoires in COVID-19. TCRdb's copy holds only in-frame clones and misses some; the assay was immunoSEQ multiplex PCR. The sample lists about 310,000 clones; 90% were seen once. Source material: peripheral blood. These receptors all come from a woman in her thirties or forties with COVID-19, enrolled during active disease.

This chain links TRBV25-1 with TRBJ1-5; 10 nucleotides agree with TRBD1. The germline CDR1 and CDR2 sequences are MGHDK and SYGVNS. J was trimmed by 6 bases and V by 4 bases; bases with no gene match: 9. The CDR3 runs to 16 residues. The CDR3 spells CASSAHGQGEGQPQHF. The DNA of the CDR3 is TGTGCCAGCAGTGCTCACGGACAGGGGGAAGGTCAGCCCCAGCATTTT.

This chain uses TRBV11-2 with TRBJ1-3; TRBD1 might be the D (6 bases). V lost 5 bases, J lost 6 bases, and 17 bases lay in between. In germline, CDR1 is SGHAT, CDR2 FQNNGV. The CDR3 is made up of 15 amino acids. The CDR3 region is CASSPLTGIINTIYF. The CDR3 region has the DNA TGTGCCAGCAGCCCCCTGACAGGAATTATAAACACCATATATTTT.

The gene calls are TRBV5-1 and TRBJ2-2; D might be TRBD1 (5 bases). Germline V gives CDR1 SGHRS, CDR2 YFSETQ. This CDR3 comprises 16 residues. The V end was cut by 4 bases, the J end by 0 bases, with 13 bases between. CDR3 region: CASSPVGESNTGELFF. DNA of the CDR3: TGCGCCAGCAGCCCGGTAGGGGAATCGAACACCGGGGAGCTGTTTTTT.

This clone was observed a single time. The chain carries TRBV4-1 and TRBJ1-3; 8 bases line up with TRBD1. The junction had 14 bases not matched to a gene; V was cut back by 4 bases and J by 0 bases. Germline V gives CDR1 MGHRA, CDR2 YSYEKL. The CDR3 has 19 residues. The CDR3 spells CASSPRGAGGFSSGNTIYF. Here the CDR3 DNA reads TGCGCCAGCAGCCCGAGGGGTGCAGGGGGCTTTAGCTCTGGAAACACCATATATTTT.

The rearrangement joins TRBV27 to TRBJ2-3, with D possibly TRBD1 on 6 matching bases. The V end lost 4 bases, the J end lost 1 base, and 12 bases lay between the germline ends. Germline V gene data show CDR1 as MNHEY and CDR2 as SMNVEV (reference sequence). The CDR3 covers 15 residues. This chain's CDR3 is CASSSLEGGTDTQYF. CDR3 sequence (DNA): TGTGCCAGCAGTTCACTAGAGGGGGGCACAGATACGCAGTATTTT.

The CDR3 region is CAWSVYEATGGVYGYTF. The CDR3, as DNA: TGTGCCTGGAGTGTATATGAGGCGACAGGGGGCGTCTATGGCTACACCTTC. J is TRBJ1-2 and V is TRBV30; 10 bases are shared with TRBD1. J was trimmed by 4 bases and V by 0 bases; bases with no gene match: 11. CDR1 is GTSNPN and CDR2 is SVGIG in the germline V gene (reference sequence). The CDR3 has 17 residues.

V usage is TRBV19 and J usage is TRBJ2-3; perhaps TRBD1 as D (6 bases). Germline loops: CDR1 LNHDA, CDR2 SQIVND (reference sequence). The CDR3 length is 16 residues. The ends were cut back, 2 bases at V and 2 bases at J, with 14 bases in the middle. CDR3 nucleotides: TGTGCCAGTAGTATAATCGGGCAGGGGATCACAGATACGCAGTATTTT. Its translation: CASSIIGQGITDTQYF.

V is TRBV19 and J is TRBJ2-2; 8 positions match TRBD2. This CDR3 contains 15 residues. With 7 bases clipped from V and 5 bases from J, the junction kept 9 bases outside the gene matches. Germline V gives CDR1 LNHDA, CDR2 SQIVND (reference sequence). CDR3 sequence reads: CASITGGVGTGELFF. The DNA for the CDR3 is TGTGCCAGTATCACGGGAGGGGTGGGAACCGGGGAGCTGTTTTTT.

The rearrangement uses TRBV7-2 and TRBJ2-5; 8 nucleotides agree with TRBD1. V was clipped by 4 bases and J by 5 bases; unmatched bases: 3. The germline CDR1 and CDR2 sequences are SGHTA and FQGNSA. This CDR3 spans 13 amino acids. As DNA, the CDR3 is TGTGCCAGCAGCTCCGGACAGGGTGAGACCCAGTACTTC. It translates to CASSSGQGETQYF.

The chain joins TRBV9 to TRBJ1-1, with D uncertain. The germline CDR1 and CDR2 sequences are SGDLS and YYNGEE. The V end was cut by 3 bases, the J end by 1 base, with 10 bases between. CDR3 size: 14 residues. CDR3 sequence reads: CASSGRHPNTEAFF. The CDR3 nucleotides read TGTGCCAGCAGCGGCCGACACCCGAACACTGAAGCTTTCTTT.

V gene TRBV2 combines with J gene TRBJ1-4; 9 bases map to TRBD1. Germline trimming cut 5 bases from V and 6 bases from J; bases unmatched to any gene: 7. The germline CDR1 and CDR2 sequences are SNHLY and FYNNEI. The CDR3 length is 15 residues. In nucleotides, the CDR3 is TGTGCCAGCAGTCGCCCGGGACAGGGTTATGAAAAACTGTTTTTT. Its translation is CASSRPGQGYEKLFF.

This CDR3 reads CASNPVGQANNEQFF. The CDR3 nucleotides read TGTGCCAGCAACCCTGTGGGACAGGCTAACAATGAGCAGTTCTTC. This sequence joins TRBV11-2 and TRBJ2-1; TRBD1 aligns across 8 bases. The CDR3 length is 15 residues. The germline CDR1 and CDR2 sequences are SGHAT and FQNNGV. With V trimmed by 7 bases and J by 5 bases, 10 bases remained unmatched.

The chain employs TRBV18 and TRBJ2-5; 7 bases match TRBD1. Germline V gene sequence: CDR1 KGHSH, CDR2 LQKENI. The CDR3 runs to 15 residues. The junction had 8 bases not matched to a gene; V was cut back by 3 bases and J by 4 bases. Here the CDR3 reads CASSPQLGGAETQYF. CDR3 sequence (DNA): TGTGCCAGCTCACCTCAGTTAGGGGGCGCAGAGACCCAGTACTTC. The full variable domain, completed using reference TRBV18 and TRBJ2-5, is NAGVMQNPRHLVRRRGQEARLRCSPMKGHSHVYWYRQLPEEGLKFMVYLQKENIIDESGMPKERFSAEFPKEGPSILRIQQVVRGDSAAYFCASSPQLGGAETQYFGPGTRLLVL.

The V and J genes are TRBV29-1 and TRBJ2-2; 11 nucleotides agree with TRBD2. There are 15 residues in the CDR3. The germline V gene has CDR1 SQVTM and CDR2 ANQGSEA. Trimming took 6 bases from V and 1 from J; bases not matched to a gene: 4. CDR3 loop: CSVLLAGGNTGELFF. For the CDR3, the DNA is TGCAGCGTCCTCCTAGCGGGAGGGAACACCGGGGAGCTGTTTTTT.

This clone has only one observation. The gene calls are TRBV30 and TRBJ2-7, with TRBD1 as a possible D gene (6 bases). The germline V gene has CDR1 GTSNPN and CDR2 SVGIG (reference sequence). Between the trimmed V and J ends, which lost 0 bases and 5 bases, there was a span of 17 bases. The CDR3 loop spans 15 amino acids. CDR3 coding DNA: TGTGCCTGGAGTGTGGGTTGGGGGCTCTACGACGAGCAGTACTTC. Its translation is CAWSVGWGLYDEQYF.

V and J are TRBV5-8 and TRBJ1-4; 7 bases line up with TRBD1. Germline CDR1 is SGHTS and CDR2 is YDEGEE. The CDR3 runs to 17 residues. Trimming removed 4 bases from V and 7 bases from J; junction bases left unmatched: 16. CDR3 in amino acids: CASSHRDRRVGSEKLFF. In DNA form, the CDR3 reads TGTGCCAGCAGCCACCGGGACAGAAGAGTGGGTAGTGAAAAACTGTTTTTT.

Comments on this clone: The sample contains more than one DNA sequence encoding this CDR3. V gene TRBV6-2 or TRBV6-3 combines with J gene TRBJ2-1; 8 bases fit TRBD2. Per germline, CDR1 MNHEY and CDR2 SVGEGT. Germline trimming cut 5 bases from V and 2 bases from J; bases unmatched to any gene: 5. The CDR3 length is 15 residues. In DNA form, the CDR3 reads TGTGCCAGCAGTCCGGCGGGGGGTACCTACAATGAGCAGTTCTTC. This translates into CASSPAGGTYNEQFF.

Worth noting for this clone: The sample has other DNA sequences that encode this CDR3 too. This rearrangement joins TRBV7-3 to TRBJ2-5; TRBD2 aligns across 12 bases. The ends lost 5 bases at V and 4 bases at J; junction bases unmatched: 5. The germline V gene has CDR1 SGHTA and CDR2 FQGTGA. The CDR3 length is 15 residues. CDR3 sequence: CASSPLAGGIETQYF. Written as DNA, the CDR3 is TGTGCCAGCAGCCCCCTAGCGGGGGGGATAGAGACCCAGTACTTC.

This rearrangement joins TRBV10-1 to TRBJ1-2; possible D gene TRBD1, 5 bases. V was shortened by 9 bases and J by 1 base, with 15 bases between the two germline ends. CDR1 WNHNN and CDR2 SYGVQD come from the germline V gene (reference sequence). The CDR3 extends over 14 amino acids. CDR3 loop: CARYSGKYNYGYTF. The CDR3 region has the DNA TGCGCCAGGTACTCAGGGAAATATAACTATGGCTACACCTTC.

The chain uses TRBV7-9 and TRBJ1-5, with a possible D match to TRBD1 (6 bases). The CDR3 loop spans 13 amino acids. In germline, CDR1 is SEHNR, CDR2 FQNEAQ (reference sequence). Trimming removed 5 bases from V and 5 bases from J, with 10 bases in between. As DNA, the CDR3 is TGTGCCAGCAGCGAATACAGGGATCAGCCCCAGCATTTT. The encoded protein is CASSEYRDQPQHF.

The J gene is TRBJ1-3, the V gene TRBV28; D remains ambiguous. Germline V lookup: CDR1 MDHEN, CDR2 SYDVKM. The CDR3 loop spans 15 amino acids. V was cut by 6 bases and J by 0 bases, with 12 bases left in between. Here the CDR3 DNA reads TGTGCCAGCAGCCAGTGGGAGGCCTCTGGAAACACCATATATTTT. It specifies CASSQWEASGNTIYF.